Below are 17 T cell receptor beta chains sequenced from a single sample in a study of blood T cell repertoires in COVID-19. Measured with immunoSEQ multiplex PCR; TCRdb has only the in-frame clones, and not every one. The table includes approximately 250,000 clones, over 80% detected once. Sequencing was done on a sample of PBMCs or T cells enriched from blood (not recorded which). These receptors all stem from a middle-aged woman who had been exposed to COVID-19.

This rearrangement joins TRBV5-6 to TRBJ2-3, with a weak D call TRBD1 (5 bases). In germline, CDR1 is SGHDT, CDR2 YYEEEE. The germline V and J ends were trimmed by 1 base and 0 bases, with 15 bases remaining between them. This CDR3 comprises 17 residues. DNA for the CDR3: TGTGCCAGCAGCTTGAGGGGCGCCTATTCTAGCACAGATACGCAGTATTTT. It translates to CASSLRGAYSSTDTQYF. Full variable domain (outside the CDR3, taken from reference TRBV5-6 and TRBJ2-3): DAGVTQSPTHLIKTRGQQVTLRCSPKSGHDTVSWYQQALGQGPQFIFQYYEEEERQRGNFPDRFSGHQFPNYSSELNVNALLLGDSALYLCASSLRGAYSSTDTQYFGPGTRLTVL.

In the case of this clone: An end of the junction does not agree with germline; a read error may underlie this. V is TRBV5-1 and J is TRBJ1-4, with 7 bases matching TRBD1. Germline CDR1 SGHRS, CDR2 YFSETQ. This CDR3 has 14 residues. The chain's CDR3 is CASRLGTDNEKLFF. DNA for the CDR3: TGTGCCAGCAGATTAGGGACAGATAATGAAAAACTGTTTTTT.

The chain employs TRBV3-1 (or the pseudogene TRBV3-2) and TRBJ2-2; perhaps TRBD2 as D (5 bases). V lost 6 bases, J lost 0 bases, and 14 bases lay in between. Germline V gene sequence: CDR1 LGHDT, CDR2 YNNKEL (reference sequence). The CDR3 runs 16 residues. CDR3 sequence (DNA): TGTGCCAGCAGATTCGGAGGACGATCGAACACCGGGGAGCTGTTTTTT. It specifies CASRFGGRSNTGELFF.

The chain uses TRBV6-5 and TRBJ1-2; 7 bases match TRBD1. The CDR3 sequence is 12 residues long. With V trimmed by 6 bases and J by 6 bases, 4 bases remained unmatched. CDR1 and CDR2 from the germline V gene are MNHEY and SVGAGI. CDR3 sequence: CASRTGSNGYTF. The DNA for the CDR3 is TGTGCCAGCAGGACAGGGTCTAATGGCTACACCTTC.

As for this clone: At one end, the junction sequence differs from germline, possibly due to a read error. V gene TRBV6-5 combines with J gene TRBJ1-1, with D perhaps TRBD1 (5 bases). Germline V gives CDR1 MNHEY, CDR2 SVGAGI. The CDR3 sequence is 14 residues long. In DNA, the CDR3 is TGTGCCTGCCGTTTGATTGGGGGGAACGCTGAAGCTTTCTTT. Protein product: CACRLIGGNAEAFF.

This clone has a single count. CDR3 coding DNA: TGCGCCAGCAGCCAACAAGGAGACAGGAAAACTAACTATGGCTACACCTTC. Translated, it gives CASSQQGDRKTNYGYTF. The chain combines TRBV4-3 with TRBJ1-2; TRBD1 is a possible D gene (6 bases). Per germline, CDR1 LGHNA and CDR2 YSLEER. The CDR3 spans 17 residues. Trimming pared 2 bases from V and 0 bases from J, leaving 16 bases between.

The V call is TRBV2, the J call TRBJ2-1, with TRBD2 matching over 9 bases. Germline-derived CDR1 and CDR2 are SNHLY and FYNNEI. With V trimmed by 7 bases and J by 1 base, 8 bases remained unmatched. CDR3 length: 16 residues. The CDR3, as DNA: TGTGCCAGCATACTAGCGGGTCGAGGGTCCTACAATGAGCAGTTCTTC. Residues: CASILAGRGSYNEQFF. The full variable domain, rest sourced from reference TRBV2 and TRBJ2-1, is EPEVTQTPSHQVTQMGQEVILRCVPISNHLYFYWYRQILGQKVEFLVSFYNNEISEKSEIFDDQFSVERPDGSNFTLKIRSTKLEDSAMYFCASILAGRGSYNEQFFGPGTRLTVL.

The chain joins TRBV19 to TRBJ1-2; no firm D call. The germline V gene has CDR1 LNHDA and CDR2 SQIVND (reference sequence). V gave up 7 bases and J gave up 8 bases, with 20 bases separating them. The CDR3 totals 14 residues. DNA of the CDR3: TGTGCCAGTATCCCGGCTGGTCTTACTAAAGGCTACACCTTC. Protein product: CASIPAGLTKGYTF.

This clone appeared a single time. At one boundary the junction diverges from the germline segment, which might be a read error. J is TRBJ1-2 and V is TRBV5-1, with 7 bases identical to TRBD1. Looked up from germline, CDR1 is SGHRS and CDR2 is YFSETQ. The CDR3 has 15 residues. The chain's CDR3 is CASSPLTGFFYGYTF. CDR3 nucleotides: TGTGCCAGCAGCCCCTTGACAGGGTTTTTCTATGGCTACACCTTC.

The V gene is TRBV7-9, the J gene TRBJ2-2, with TRBD1 identical over 8 bases. The CDR3 loop spans 14 amino acids. CDR1 is SEHNR, CDR2 FQNEAQ, per germline (reference sequence). Trimming cost V 11 bases and J 5 bases; bases outside gene matches: 10. This CDR3 is CAPGGQGFTGELFF. The CDR3 nucleotides read TGTGCCCCGGGCGGACAGGGATTTACCGGGGAGCTGTTTTTT. Drawing the rest from reference TRBV7-9 and TRBJ2-2, the complete variable domain is DTGVSQNPRHKITKRGQNVTFRCDPISEHNRLYWYRQTLGQGPEFLTYFQNEAQLEKSRLLSDRFSAERPKGSFSTLEIQRTEQGDSAMYLCAPGGQGFTGELFFGEGSRLTVL.

J is TRBJ1-5 and V is TRBV7-2; tentatively, D is TRBD1 (5 bases). The CDR3 sequence is 15 residues long. CDR1 is SGHTA and CDR2 is FQGNSA in the germline V gene. Trimming took 2 bases from V and 7 from J, leaving 15 bases between them. The CDR3 DNA reads TGTGCCAGCAGCTTATCTCTGGGGCCCAACCAGCCCCAGCATTTT. Encoded protein: CASSLSLGPNQPQHF.

This clone was detected once. The gene calls are TRBV24-1 and TRBJ1-1; TRBD1 matches at 8 bases. Trimming at V came to 4 bases and at J to 0 bases, leaving 6 bases not matched to a gene. The CDR3 length is 16 residues. The germline V gene has CDR1 KGHDR and CDR2 SFDVKD. The CDR3 nucleotides read TGTGCCACCAGTGAGAATGGACAGGGAATGAACACTGAAGCTTTCTTT. Amino acid sequence: CATSENGQGMNTEAFF.

The chain combines TRBV25-1 with TRBJ2-3; 9 nucleotides align to TRBD2. The CDR3 totals 13 residues. Trimming removed 7 bases from V and 1 base from J; junction bases left unmatched: 0. Germline V lookup: CDR1 MGHDK, CDR2 SYGVNS. The CDR3 is CASKRGGTDTQYF. The CDR3 coding sequence is TGTGCCAGCAAGCGGGGGGGCACAGATACGCAGTATTTT.

A few counts support this clone. The CDR3 spells CATLRGKNTEAFF. The CDR3 DNA sequence: TGTGCCACCCTCCGGGGGAAGAACACTGAAGCTTTCTTT. The chain carries TRBV2 and TRBJ1-1; tentative D call: TRBD1 (5 bases). Trimming took 10 bases from V and 1 from J, leaving 13 bases between them. CDR3 length equals 13 residues. Germline CDR1 is SNHLY and CDR2 is FYNNEI.

The chain is built from TRBV16 and TRBJ2-7, with D maybe TRBD1 (5 bases). The CDR3 contains 16 residues. Germline V lookup: CDR1 KGHSY, CDR2 FQNENV. The V end lost 2 bases, the J end lost 3 bases, and 17 bases lay between the germline ends. As DNA, the CDR3 is TGTGCCAGCAGCCAAAGGGGCGGAGATCAAGACTACGAGCAGTACGTC. It specifies CASSQRGGDQDYEQYV.

The V call is TRBV10-3, the J call TRBJ1-4; 9 positions match TRBD1. Trimming took 6 bases from V and 7 from J; bases not matched to a gene: 3. CDR1 and CDR2 from the germline V gene are ENHRY and SYGVKD. CDR3 length: 13 amino acids. DNA for the CDR3: TGTGCCATCAGACAGGGGGCAGGTGAAAAACTGTTTTTT. This gives the protein CAIRQGAGEKLFF.

The chain couples TRBV5-4 to TRBJ2-1, with a possible D match to TRBD2 (5 bases). The CDR3 length is 15 residues. CDR1 is SGHNT, CDR2 YYREEE, per germline (reference sequence). Trimming removed 0 bases from V and 5 bases from J, with 12 bases in between. The DNA of the CDR3 is TGTGCCAGCAGCTTGGGAGGGATTGGGGACAATGAGCAGTTCTTC. Translation: CASSLGGIGDNEQFF.